These 21 T cell receptor beta chains share one sample of origin, sequenced in a study of blood T cells in healthy people across ages. Sample-barcoded 5' priming and a J-beta primer mix drove a second PCR of 7 to 11 cycles. MiXCR, run by TCRdb on the 5' RACE reads, gives a single entry per CDR3 protein. The data hold fewer than 800,000 distinct CDR3 sequences, with roughly 32% observed a single time. The sample was blood. The receptors were sampled from a woman older than 75 in good health.

This clonotype appeared many times. The chain joins TRBV5-1 to TRBJ2-7; 10 bases align to TRBD1. The V gene end was trimmed by 1 base and the J gene end by 5 bases; junction bases not matched to a gene: 12. The CDR3 runs to 17 residues. Germline lookup yields CDR1 SGHRS and CDR2 YFSETQ. The CDR3: CASSLRLWTGGLNEQYF. The CDR3 coding sequence is TGCGCCAGCAGCTTGCGTTTATGGACAGGGGGTTTAAACGAGCAGTACTTC.

Concerning this clonotype itself: The junction differs from germline at one of its ends, possibly a read error. The J gene is TRBJ2-3, the V gene TRBV27, with TRBD2 identical over 7 bases. Germline CDR1 reads MNHEY; CDR2 reads SMNVEV (reference sequence). This CDR3 is built from 16 residues. As DNA, the CDR3 is TGTGCCGGCAGATCGCCGTGGGGGGGGAGCACAGATACGCAGTATTTT. Translated, it gives CAGRSPWGGSTDTQYF.

This clonotype has ten or more counts. The V call is TRBV6-5, the J call TRBJ2-1; unclear D gene. The CDR3 runs 15 residues. The V gene lost 7 bases and the J gene lost 1 base, with 14 bases spanning the gap. Germline-derived CDR1 and CDR2 are MNHEY and SVGAGI. The CDR3: CASTRTVWSYNEQFF. Written as DNA, the CDR3 is TGTGCCAGCACCAGGACGGTTTGGTCCTACAATGAGCAGTTCTTC.

This clonotype was seen once. The chain employs TRBV5-1 and TRBJ2-1; D perhaps matches TRBD2 (6 bases). The CDR3 runs 16 residues. Germline loops: CDR1 SGHRS, CDR2 YFSETQ. V lost 1 base and J lost 0, with 11 bases in between. This CDR3 is CASSLWAGSSYNEQFF. The CDR3 region has the DNA TGCGCCAGCAGCTTGTGGGCGGGGAGCTCCTACAATGAGCAGTTCTTC. Combining the CDR3 with reference TRBV5-1 and TRBJ2-1 gives the whole variable domain KAGVTQTPRYLIKTRGQQVTLSCSPISGHRSVSWYQQTPGQGLQFLFEYFSETQRNKGNFPGRFSGRQFSNSRSEMNVSTLELGDSALYLCASSLWAGSSYNEQFFGPGTRLTVL.

In this sample, this clonotype turned up many times. V and J are TRBV7-2 and TRBJ2-3, with TRBD1 identical over 12 bases. Germline CDR1 is SGHTA and CDR2 is FQGNSA. With V trimmed by 9 bases and J by 2 bases, 6 bases remained unmatched. The length of the CDR3 is 15 residues. Written as DNA, the CDR3 is TGTGCCAGTGGGGACAGGGGGCGTCCCACAGATACGCAGTATTTT. It specifies CASGDRGRPTDTQYF.

At least ten counts were recorded for this clonotype. The genes are TRBV28 and TRBJ1-4, with D possibly matching TRBD1 (5 bases). Per germline, CDR1 MDHEN and CDR2 SYDVKM. The V and J ends lost 3 bases and 7 bases respectively, with 15 bases between them. The CDR3 totals 15 residues. CDR3 coding DNA: TGTGCCAGCAGTTTCCCGAAGGCGGGGGGTGAAAAACTGTTTTTT. It yields the protein CASSFPKAGGEKLFF.

V gene TRBV25-1 combines with J gene TRBJ2-7; D remains unclear. This CDR3 has 13 amino acids. V was trimmed by 0 bases and J by 4 bases, leaving 7 bases between them. Germline loops: CDR1 MGHDK, CDR2 SYGVNS. CDR3 sequence (DNA): TGTGCCAGCAGTGAATACACAGCATACGAGCAGTACTTC. Amino acid sequence: CASSEYTAYEQYF.

This clonotype was seen many times. The CDR3 DNA sequence: TGCAGTGCTCCGGGGGGATACCTCACAGATACGCAGTATTTT. Translating it yields CSAPGGYLTDTQYF. The chain is built from TRBV20-1 and TRBJ2-3, with 7 bases fitting TRBD2. This CDR3 spans 14 amino acids. Germline V gene sequence: CDR1 DFQATT, CDR2 SNEGSKA (reference sequence). With 5 bases clipped from V and 2 bases from J, the junction kept 7 bases outside the gene matches.

This clonotype was counted many times. The chain joins TRBV9 to TRBJ2-7, with unresolved D. V shed 4 bases and J shed 3 bases, with 17 bases lying between them. Germline CDR1 reads SGDLS; CDR2 reads YYNGEE. The CDR3 extends over 15 amino acids. Here the CDR3 reads CASSPRSSSLYEQYF. CDR3 DNA: TGTGCCAGCAGCCCAAGGTCCTCGTCCCTCTACGAGCAGTACTTC.

This clonotype occurred many times. The genes are TRBV24-1 and TRBJ2-3; D unresolved. There are 16 residues in the CDR3. Trimming took 3 bases from V and 5 from J, leaving 17 bases between them. Germline V lookup: CDR1 KGHDR, CDR2 SFDVKD. The CDR3 protein is CATSDAGSGPVDTQYF. CDR3 bases: TGTGCCACCAGTGATGCCGGATCTGGACCTGTAGATACGCAGTATTTT.

The V gene is TRBV4-1, the J gene TRBJ1-1, with D hard to call. V was cut by 1 base and J by 1 base, with 10 bases left in between. The CDR3 has 15 residues. Germline V CDR1 and CDR2: MGHRA, YSYEKL. The CDR3 region is CASSQVRTGNTEAFF. The CDR3, as DNA: TGCGCCAGCAGCCAAGTCCGGACGGGGAACACTGAAGCTTTCTTT.

Turning to this clonotype: A read error may explain this, as a much larger clone is one base away. The rearrangement links TRBV4-2 to TRBJ2-5; 9 bases are a match to TRBD1. The CDR3 has 17 residues. Germline lookup yields CDR1 LGHNA and CDR2 YNFKEQ. The CDR3 protein is CPSSQFPGQGLQETQYF. Here the CDR3 DNA reads TGTCCCAGCAGCCAATTCCCGGGACAGGGTCTCCAAGAGACCCAGTACTTC.

Points on this clonotype: One junction end disagrees with the germline gene, perhaps due to a read error. The V gene is TRBV7-7, the J gene TRBJ2-7; TRBD2 agrees at 7 bases. Germline CDR1 SSHAT, CDR2 FNYEAQ (reference sequence). This CDR3 has 16 residues. Here the CDR3 reads CASGLSGGTGNNEQYF. CDR3 bases: TGTGCCAGCGGCTTATCCGGGGGGACGGGGAACAATGAGCAGTACTTC. The full variable domain, rest sourced from reference TRBV7-7 and TRBJ2-7, is GAGVSQSPRYKVTKRGQDVTLRCDPISSHATLYWYQQALGQGPEFLTYFNYEAQPDKSGLPSDRFSAERPEGSISTLTIQRTEQRDSAMYRCASGLSGGTGNNEQYFGPGTRLTVT.

V gene TRBV15 combines with J gene TRBJ1-2, with D perhaps matching TRBD1 (5 bases). From germline, CDR1 is LNHNV and CDR2 YYDKDF (reference sequence). The CDR3 runs 15 residues. The germline V and J ends were trimmed by 1 base and 6 bases, with 15 bases remaining between them. The CDR3 protein is CATSRGRGVLDGYTF. The CDR3, as DNA: TGTGCCACCAGCAGAGGCCGGGGGGTCTTAGATGGCTACACCTTC.

This clonotype was detected ten times or more. The chain carries TRBV3-1 and TRBJ2-7, with D perhaps TRBD2 (6 bases). The V and J ends lost 1 base and 2 bases respectively, with 15 bases between them. Germline V lookup: CDR1 LGHDT, CDR2 YNNKEL (reference sequence). CDR3 length: 16 amino acids. Here the CDR3 reads CASSQVGRIRAYEQYF. The CDR3 nucleotides are TGTGCCAGCAGCCAAGTCGGGAGAATTAGGGCCTACGAGCAGTACTTC.

This clonotype was seen only once. The V call is TRBV9, the J call TRBJ2-5, with 8 bases aligning to TRBD1. This CDR3 region has 15 residues. The V and J ends lost 2 bases and 5 bases, in that order; junction bases with no gene match: 8. Germline V gene lookup returns CDR1 SGDLS and CDR2 YYNGEE. The CDR3: CASSVRTGISETQYF. The CDR3 DNA reads as TGTGCCAGCAGCGTTCGGACAGGGATATCGGAGACCCAGTACTTC.

Details on this clonotype: It may be a read error: a sequence one base away is much more abundant. V and J are TRBV12-3 or TRBV12-4 and TRBJ1-2; D is unresolved. The CDR3 length is 14 residues. CDR3 region: CASSLALPAYGCTF. CDR3 nucleotides: TGTGCCAGCAGTTTAGCGCTCCCAGCCTATGGCTGCACCTTC.

This clonotype showed up many times. J is TRBJ1-4 and V is TRBV7-2; no firm D call. The germline V gene has CDR1 SGHTA and CDR2 FQGNSA. This CDR3 contains 12 residues. The V and J ends lost 3 bases and 8 bases respectively, with 7 bases between them. The CDR3 DNA reads TGTGCCAGCAGCTTTTTATCAGAAAAACTGTTTTTT. Protein: CASSFLSEKLFF.

In regard to this clonotype: A much larger clone differs by one base, so this may be a read error. The CDR3 reads CASSQDLMTGGRGANVLTF. The CDR3 coding sequence is TGCGCCAGCAGCCAAGATCTTATGACAGGGGGTCGTGGGGCCAACGTCCTGACTTTC. The genes are TRBV4-3 and TRBJ2-6; 9 positions agree with TRBD1. The CDR3 sequence is 19 residues long. V lost 0 bases and J lost 3; bases outside the gene matches: 9. In germline, CDR1 is LGHNA, CDR2 YSLEER.

This clonotype was recorded at least ten times. The V gene is TRBV21-1, the J gene TRBJ2-4; the table's D gene call, TRBD2, was not cross checked with the DNA. TRBV21-1 is deemed a pseudogene. This CDR3 region has 17 residues. In DNA form, the CDR3 reads TGTGCCAGCAGCAAAGATGGGAGAGAGCTAGCCAAAAACATTCAGTACTTC. This gives the protein CASSKDGRELAKNIQYF.

This clonotype was picked up a small number of times. V is TRBV5-5 and J is TRBJ1-1; unclear D gene. Per the germline V gene, CDR1 is SGHKS and CDR2 is YYEKEE (reference sequence). This CDR3 is 13 amino acids long. Trimming shortened V by 0 bases and J by 7 bases, and 10 bases separated the two germline ends. The CDR3 DNA is TGTGCCAGCAGCTTGGACCCGATTGGTGAAGCTTTCTTT. The encoded protein is CASSLDPIGEAFF.